This T cell receptor beta chain was sequenced in a study of low-dose radiotherapy and immunotherapy resistance in tumors. TRAV and TRBV primers primed cDNA for both TCRalpha and TCRbeta. Over around 19 PCR cycles, TCRs were amplified from a constant-region primer and V-primer adapter. In TCRdb, the reads were re-called with MiXCR into one record per CDR3 protein. The sample lists approximately 91,000 distinct CDR3 sequences, 20% to 25% occurring once. This clonotype came up many times. Sample time point: after trial treatment. The treatment is: LDRT plus nivolumab, ipilimumab, low-dose cyclophosphamide and aspirin (RACIN trial). Trimming took off 7 bases at V and 1 base at J, with 6 bases between the two ends. The germline gives CDR1 MNHNY, CDR2 SVGAGI (reference sequence). The CDR3 is 12 residues long.

The clonotype comes from a female donor with ovarian cancer. This chain connects TRBV6-6 to TRBJ2-3; D may be TRBD2 (5 bases). Material: PBMCs, obtained after low-dose radiotherapy plus immunotherapy. In DNA form, the CDR3 reads TGTGCCAGCAAGGAGGGCACAGATACGCAGTATTTT. Amino acids: CASKEGTDTQYF.